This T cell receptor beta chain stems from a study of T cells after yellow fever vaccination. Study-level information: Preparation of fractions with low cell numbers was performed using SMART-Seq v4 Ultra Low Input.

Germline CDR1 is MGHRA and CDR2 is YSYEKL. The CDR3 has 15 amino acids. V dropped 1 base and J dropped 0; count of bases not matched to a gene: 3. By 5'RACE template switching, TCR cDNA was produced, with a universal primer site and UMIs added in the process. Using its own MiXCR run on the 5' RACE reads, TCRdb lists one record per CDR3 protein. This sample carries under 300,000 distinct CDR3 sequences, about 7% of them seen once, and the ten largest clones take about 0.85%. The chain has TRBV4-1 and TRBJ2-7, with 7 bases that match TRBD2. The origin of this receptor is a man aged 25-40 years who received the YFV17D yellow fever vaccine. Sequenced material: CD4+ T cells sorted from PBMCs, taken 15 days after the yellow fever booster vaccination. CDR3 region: CASSQAGTNSYEQYF. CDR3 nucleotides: TGCGCCAGCAGCCAAGCCGGGACTAACTCCTACGAGCAGTACTTC.